This paragraph reports one TCR beta chain. Its specificity is unknown. The assay was immunoSEQ multiplex PCR, and TCRdb's table has in-frame clones only and misses some. The sample yields roughly 180,000 clones, 80% to 95% seen once. These data belong to a study of T cell responses to AZD1222 COVID-19 vaccine. Points from the study as a whole: The peak T cell response came first, and repertoires were sampled only after it. White British ancestry dominated among donors, who included more females, and clonal diversity was possibly underestimated. Vaccine-associated CD4 TCRs spanned spike, dominant at 160-218 and 743-854.

The sequence derives from an adult who received the MenACWY meningococcal vaccine as a control. Sequencing used peripheral blood, obtained 28 days after the second dose of the MenACWY control vaccine.

The CDR3 loop is CASSAKTSGGAHTQYF. The CDR3 DNA follows: TGTGCCAGCAGCGCCAAGACTAGCGGGGGGGCCCATACGCAGTATTTT. V gene TRBV5-4 combines with J gene TRBJ2-3; TRBD2 agrees at 14 bases. The germline CDR1 and CDR2 sequences are SGHNT and YYREEE (reference sequence). With 4 bases clipped from V and 7 bases from J, the junction kept 8 bases outside the gene matches. This CDR3 region has 16 residues.